The next 30 T cell receptor beta chains were all read from a single sample in a study of blood T cells in healthy people across ages. A second 7 to 11 cycle PCR used barcoded and J-beta primers. TCRdb passed the 5' RACE reads through MiXCR, listing each CDR3 protein once. The repertoire holds roughly 410,000 distinct CDR3 sequences, with about half as singletons. Sequencing input: blood. The receptors originated from a man between 60 and 75 years old in good health.

The chain links TRBV27 to TRBJ2-7; possibly TRBD1 for D (5 bases). The length of the CDR3 is 15 residues. V shed 5 bases and J shed 7 bases, with 21 bases lying between them. Germline CDR1 MNHEY, CDR2 SMNVEV (reference sequence). As DNA, the CDR3 is TGTGCCAGCAGTCCCACCTTAATAGGGGCGCATGAGCAGTACTTC. Encoded protein: CASSPTLIGAHEQYF.

In the case of this clonotype: It may be a read error: a sequence one base away is much more abundant. J is TRBJ2-1 and V is TRBV7-9; 11 bases are a match to TRBD2. The CDR3 sequence is 15 residues long. Germline CDR1 is SEHNR and CDR2 is FQNEAQ (reference sequence). CDR3 in DNA: TGTGCCTGCAGCTTCGCGACTAGCGGGGTCAATGAGCAGTTCTTC. It yields the protein CACSFATSGVNEQFF.

The CDR3 sequence is CASSWTGTGPDNEQFF. The CDR3 nucleotides are TGCGCCAGCAGCTGGACCGGGACAGGGCCCGACAATGAGCAGTTCTTC. The chain uses TRBV5-1 and TRBJ2-1; 9 nucleotides agree with TRBD1. V shed 3 bases, J shed 5 bases, and the junction held 9 bases outside the gene matches. The CDR3 has 16 amino acids. Germline CDR1 and CDR2: SGHRS and YFSETQ. Full variable domain (rest looked up from reference TRBV5-1 and TRBJ2-1): KAGVTQTPRYLIKTRGQQVTLSCSPISGHRSVSWYQQTPGQGLQFLFEYFSETQRNKGNFPGRFSGRQFSNSRSEMNVSTLELGDSALYLCASSWTGTGPDNEQFFGPGTRLTVL.

This clonotype has just a few counts. The V and J genes are TRBV10-2 and TRBJ2-7, with D unresolved. This CDR3 is built from 14 residues. V was cut by 3 bases and J by 4 bases, with 13 bases left in between. From germline, CDR1 is WSHSY and CDR2 SAAADI. For the CDR3, the DNA is TGCGCCAGCAGTGATTTCGGAAGGGATTACGAGCAGTACTTC. Translation gives CASSDFGRDYEQYF.

This clonotype was observed a handful of times. The chain is built from TRBV24-1 and TRBJ2-3, with 7 bases matching TRBD2. The trim removed 2 bases at V and 1 base at J, leaving 8 bases unmatched. Germline CDR1 and CDR2: KGHDR and SFDVKD. This CDR3 is 17 amino acids long. The CDR3 protein is CATSDSPGGKRTDTQYF. CDR3 DNA sequence: TGTGCCACCAGTGATTCCCCGGGAGGAAAGCGCACAGATACGCAGTATTTT.

A few counts support this clonotype. The chain links TRBV7-9 to TRBJ2-1; no definite D call. Trimming shortened V by 3 bases and J by 6 bases, and 12 bases separated the two germline ends. Germline values: CDR1 SEHNR, CDR2 FQNEAQ (reference sequence). The CDR3 is made up of 14 amino acids. The CDR3 spells CASSFSHTSNEQFF. The CDR3 nucleotides are TGTGCCAGCAGCTTTTCGCACACAAGCAATGAGCAGTTCTTC. The full variable domain, in which reference TRBV7-9 and TRBJ2-1 provide the parts outside the CDR3, is DTGVSQNPRHKITKRGQNVTFRCDPISEHNRLYWYRQTLGQGPEFLTYFQNEAQLEKSRLLSDRFSAERPKGSFSTLEIQRTEQGDSAMYLCASSFSHTSNEQFFGPGTRLTVL.

The rearrangement uses TRBV12-3 or TRBV12-4 and TRBJ2-5; the match to TRBD1 covers 7 bases. The closer fit of TRBJ2-7 to the DNA end suggests the J call may be wrong. The CDR3 loop spans 14 amino acids. The CDR3, as DNA: TGTGCCAGCAGTCTGACAGGGAAAACAGACGAGCAGTACTTC. Translation: CASSLTGKTDEQYF.

This clonotype was counted a single time. This chain joins TRBV15 and TRBJ2-3; no firm D call. CDR1 and CDR2 from the germline V gene are LNHNV and YYDKDF (reference sequence). V lost 3 bases to trimming and J lost 4 bases, with 14 bases between them. The CDR3 totals 15 residues. The CDR3 is CATSSIGMSADTQYF. CDR3 sequence (DNA): TGTGCCACCAGCAGTATTGGCATGAGTGCAGATACGCAGTATTTT. Full variable domain (rest looked up from reference TRBV15 and TRBJ2-3): DAMVIQNPRYQVTQFGKPVTLSCSQTLNHNVMYWYQQKSSQAPKLLFHYYDKDFNNEADTPDNFQSRRPNTSFCFLDIRSPGLGDTAMYLCATSSIGMSADTQYFGPGTRLTVL.

This clonotype was counted a single time. This sequence joins TRBV5-1 and TRBJ2-7, with D possibly being TRBD1 (6 bases). Looked up from germline, CDR1 is SGHRS and CDR2 is YFSETQ. The length of the CDR3 is 14 residues. Trimming stripped 1 base from V and 6 bases from J, with 14 bases between. The CDR3 nucleotides are TGCGCCAGCAGCTTGATTCAGGGGTCGTCCGAGCAGTACTTC. This codes for CASSLIQGSSEQYF.

The chain uses TRBV5-1 and TRBJ2-1; 7 nucleotides agree with TRBD1. V dropped 0 bases and J dropped 6; count of bases not matched to a gene: 3. The CDR3 covers 14 residues. Germline V gives CDR1 SGHRS, CDR2 YFSETQ. In DNA, the CDR3 is TGCGCCAGCAGCTTGGCCCCAGGGGGCAATGAGCAGTTCTTC. This encodes CASSLAPGGNEQFF.

The chain is built from TRBV12-3 or TRBV12-4 and TRBJ2-3; no clear D gene. The CDR3 contains 11 residues. V was cut by 2 bases and J by 14 bases, with 11 bases left in between. As DNA, the CDR3 is TGTGCCAGCAGTTTAAACAGATACGCGTATTTT. Translating it yields CASSLNRYAYF.

CDR3 sequence: CASSRGQNYEQYF. The CDR3, as DNA: TGTGCCAGCTCTCGGGGACAGAACTACGAGCAGTACTTC. The chain is built from TRBV18 and TRBJ2-5, with TRBD1 identical over 7 bases. The J call may be faulty, since TRBJ2-7 better matches the DNA end. There are 13 residues in the CDR3. CDR1 is KGHSH and CDR2 is LQKENI in the germline V gene.

The chain combines TRBV3-1 with TRBJ2-3, with 11 bases identical to TRBD2. CDR1 and CDR2 from the germline V gene are LGHDT and YNNKEL (reference sequence). After removal of 4 bases from V and 4 bases from J, the junction contained 10 bases not matched to a gene. This CDR3 spans 17 amino acids. The CDR3 sequence is CASSLQAGLAAPDTQYF. CDR3 coding DNA: TGTGCCAGCAGCCTACAAGCGGGACTAGCGGCCCCAGATACGCAGTATTTT.

The genes are TRBV6-5 and TRBJ1-1; a weak D match, TRBD1 (5 bases). Trimming took 5 bases from V and 9 from J, leaving 13 bases between them. The CDR3 is made up of 12 amino acids. Germline assignment: CDR1 MNHEY and CDR2 SVGAGI. The chain's CDR3 is CASSERQTKAFF. In DNA form, the CDR3 reads TGTGCCAGCAGTGAGAGACAGACAAAAGCTTTCTTT.

This clonotype was observed many times. The J gene is TRBJ2-4, the V gene TRBV4-3; a possible D gene is TRBD2 (5 bases). CDR3 length equals 17 residues. With 1 base removed from V and 2 bases from J, the gap between germline ends came to 15 bases. Per germline, CDR1 LGHNA and CDR2 YSLEER. CDR3 loop: CASSQARGAGTKNIQYF. The CDR3 DNA follows: TGCGCCAGCAGCCAAGCTCGTGGTGCCGGGACCAAAAACATTCAGTACTTC.

This clonotype was observed a handful of times. The rearrangement uses TRBV9 and TRBJ2-1, with 13 bases matching TRBD2. Germline V gene sequence: CDR1 SGDLS, CDR2 YYNGEE. V was pared by 3 bases and J by 9 bases, with 9 bases of the junction left unmatched. The CDR3 spans 16 residues. The CDR3 nucleotides are TGTGCCAGCAGCGGAAGACTAGCGGGAGGTCGAGGTGAGCAGTTCTTC. Its translation: CASSGRLAGGRGEQFF.

This clonotype has at least ten counts. The V call is TRBV20-1, the J call TRBJ2-7; TRBD2 matches at 7 bases. CDR1 and CDR2 (germline): DFQATT, SNEGSKA (reference sequence). Trimming removed 6 bases from V and 4 bases from J; junction bases left unmatched: 12. This CDR3 comprises 14 residues. CDR3 residues: CSAQTGSGGYEQYF. DNA of the CDR3: TGCAGTGCCCAGACGGGGTCCGGGGGGTACGAGCAGTACTTC.

The V gene is TRBV10-1, the J gene TRBJ2-7; 8 bases are shared with TRBD2. Germline loops: CDR1 WNHNN, CDR2 SYGVQD (reference sequence). Trimming removed 2 bases from V and 4 bases from J; junction bases left unmatched: 7. The CDR3 contains 15 residues. The CDR3 nucleotides read TGCGCCAGCAGTGAGGGGACTAGTATGCCTTACGAGCAGTACTTC. It encodes CASSEGTSMPYEQYF.

The J gene is TRBJ1-2, the V gene TRBV6-2 or TRBV6-3, with 9 bases identical to TRBD1. This CDR3 is 13 amino acids long. Losses at the gene ends were 5 bases for V and 6 bases for J; bases not matched to a gene: 4. Germline V lookup: CDR1 MNHEY, CDR2 SVGEGT. The DNA of the CDR3 is TGTGCCAGCAGTACCGGGACAGGGAATGGCTACACCTTC. Translation: CASSTGTGNGYTF.

With respect to this clonotype: A read error may account for a junction end that differs from germline. The chain has TRBV20-1 and TRBJ2-4; D perhaps matches TRBD1 (5 bases). The CDR3 extends over 16 amino acids. The V gene's germline CDR1 is DFQATT and CDR2 SNEGSKA (reference sequence). CDR3 bases: TGCAGTGCTGGAGATTCAGGGCCGGGAGCCAAAAACATTCAGTACTTC. Protein sequence: CSAGDSGPGAKNIQYF.

V is TRBV30 and J is TRBJ2-7; the D gene is possibly TRBD2 (6 bases). Germline CDR1 is GTSNPN and CDR2 is SVGIG (reference sequence). Between the trimmed V and J ends, which lost 0 bases and 0 bases, there was a span of 9 bases. The CDR3 contains 14 residues. CDR3 nucleotides: TGTGCCTGGAGTGTTGCCGGGAGCTCCTACGAGCAGTACTTC. This codes for CAWSVAGSSYEQYF.

This clonotype was seen repeatedly, ten times or more. The rearrangement joins TRBV29-1 to TRBJ2-4; either TRBD1 or TRBD2 may supply D (5 bases each). Germline V gene lookup returns CDR1 SQVTM and CDR2 ANQGSEA. With 6 bases removed from V and 5 bases from J, the gap between germline ends came to 11 bases. The CDR3 sequence is 12 residues long. CDR3 residues: CSVAGTENIQYF. The CDR3 DNA reads as TGCAGCGTCGCCGGGACCGAAAACATTCAGTACTTC.

A few counts support this clonotype. V gene TRBV6-6 combines with J gene TRBJ2-1; no definite D call. V gave up 0 bases and J gave up 5 bases, with 8 bases separating them. Germline V lookup: CDR1 MNHNY, CDR2 SVGAGI (reference sequence). This CDR3 contains 14 residues. The CDR3 bases are TGTGCCAGCAGTTACTCGATCGCCAACAATGAGCAGTTCTTC. It is translated as CASSYSIANNEQFF.

With respect to this clonotype: A much larger clonotype is one base distant, so this may be a read error. The J gene is TRBJ1-5, the V gene TRBV18; TRBD1 matches 8 bases. The CDR3 extends over 15 amino acids. Per germline, CDR1 KGHSH and CDR2 LQKENI. DNA of the CDR3: TGTGCCAGATCACCCGGACAGGGAAGGATTCAGCCCCAGCATTTT. Translated, it gives CARSPGQGRIQPQHF.

V usage is TRBV5-6 and J usage is TRBJ2-1; D gene ambiguous. The CDR3 contains 16 residues. V lost 3 bases to trimming and J lost 4 bases, with 17 bases between them. The germline V gene has CDR1 SGHDT and CDR2 YYEEEE. The CDR3, as DNA: TGTGCCAGCAGCTACGCAGTGGCGAGCATGTACAATGAGCAGTTCTTC. Translation gives CASSYAVASMYNEQFF.

This chain connects TRBV29-1 to TRBJ2-1, with D possibly being TRBD2 (5 bases). Per germline, CDR1 SQVTM and CDR2 ANQGSEA. The V and J ends lost 5 bases and 7 bases respectively, with 9 bases between them. The CDR3 sequence is 11 residues long. CDR3 coding DNA: TGCAGCGTTTACTCGGGGAATGAGCAGTTCTTC. Its protein is CSVYSGNEQFF.

This clonotype was seen more than once but under ten times. This sequence joins TRBV9 and TRBJ2-7; 9 bases are a match to TRBD2. CDR3 length: 16 amino acids. Trimming removed 0 bases from V and 6 bases from J; junction bases left unmatched: 10. The germline V gene has CDR1 SGDLS and CDR2 YYNGEE. In DNA, the CDR3 is TGTGCCAGCAGCGTAGCCGGTAGCGGGAGCCTGGGCGAGCAGTACTTC. Translated: CASSVAGSGSLGEQYF.

V is TRBV12-3 or TRBV12-4 and J is TRBJ2-5; tentatively, D is TRBD1 or TRBD2 (7 bases each). The V end was cut by 6 bases, the J end by 10 bases, with 18 bases between. The CDR3 is made up of 13 amino acids. The CDR3 region is CASRREGGTVQYF. As DNA, the CDR3 is TGTGCCAGCAGACGAGAGGGGGGGACAGTCCAGTACTTC.

The chain uses TRBV4-1 and TRBJ2-7; TRBD1 matches 10 bases. CDR1 is MGHRA, CDR2 YSYEKL, per germline. The V and J ends lost 1 base and 3 bases, in that order; junction bases with no gene match: 3. CDR3 length: 15 residues. The CDR3 loop reads CASSQAGTGDYEQYF. As DNA, the CDR3 is TGCGCCAGCAGCCAAGCAGGGACAGGGGACTACGAGCAGTACTTC.

This clonotype was counted between two and nine times. This chain links TRBV29-1 with TRBJ2-5, with TRBD1 matching 10 bases. TRBJ2-7 explains the end of the DNA better; the J call may be wrong. There are 13 residues in the CDR3. Per the germline V gene, CDR1 is SQVTM and CDR2 is ANQGSEA. CDR3 nucleotide sequence: TGCAGCGTTTCGGGACAGGGGACCTACGAGCAGTACTTC. Its protein product is CSVSGQGTYEQYF.